This T cell receptor (beta chain) originates from a study of blood T cell repertoires in COVID-19 (dated by TCRdb to about 2020). Notes on the research overall: Collaborator samples came from the United States, Italy and Spain and covered acute and convalescent phases of COVID-19. The material from the prospective study consisted of cDNA or gDNA derived from T cells, B-cell-depleted T cells, or PBMCs. Deeply sampled blood TCRbeta repertoires from subjects exposed to, actively infected with, or recovered from COVID-19 were included in the dataset. The repertoires were made available in a free public database intended to serve as a resource for research on the immune response to SARS-CoV-2. Samples came from the ongoing ImmuneRACE study (first 160 participants) plus 1,254 subjects from 6 global collaborators. The sample metadata nearly always contained a de-identified subject ID, COVID-19 status, age in years and sex. Where available, HLA class I and class II types were taken from metadata supplied by the sample provider and were not determined by assay-based typing.

For this clone: No cognate antigen has been identified for it. No quality values exist for individual bases; no much larger clone is one base distant.

Overall study outcomes, separate from this receptor: Clinical and demographic metadata were provided uncurated, with the amount varying by source and participant.

Each collaborating institution followed its own protocols to collect whole blood in K2EDTA tubes. For TCRbeta analysis, collaborators shipped samples as frozen whole blood, isolated PBMCs, or DNA extracted from either of those sample types. The immunoSEQ Assay, a bias-controlled multiplex PCR, was used to amplify TCRbeta CDR3 regions from genomic DNA. The study's own analysis went as follows. Nucleated cell counts per sample were estimated from amplification of reference gene primers within the assay. To quantify the absolute abundance of each unique TCRbeta CDR3 rearrangement, sequence reads were collapsed and filtered. For each sample, productive Simpson clonality was calculated by taking the square root of Simpson's diversity index across productive rearrangements. TCRdb re-hosts the immuneACCESS table, in-frame sequences only. Its copies lack some clones; in the studies checked, an unresolved V gene accounts for under half of them, and the cause for the rest is not known. V, J and clone size derive from that table, while D and trimming were established from the DNA sequence. A total of roughly 250,000 clones appear in this sample, 65% to 85% of them only once. The ten largest clones represent around 6% of the sample.

The trim is 5 bases for V and 0 bases for J, with a gap of 8 bases between the germline ends. The germline V gene sets CDR1 to MDHEN and CDR2 to SYDVKM. Taken from cysteine to phenylalanine, the CDR3 has 14 residues. Of the read, only the CDR3 DNA is kept; its 42 bases are in frame from base 1. Sample: peripheral blood. The chain joins TRBV28 to TRBJ2-1; TRBD2 might be the D gene, on 6 matching bases. The sequence was collected from a human donor in a cohort sampled during active COVID-19. The CDR3 sequence is CASSIGSSYNEQFF. The DNA sequence is TGTGCCAGCAGTATCGGGAGCTCCTACAATGAGCAGTTCTTC.